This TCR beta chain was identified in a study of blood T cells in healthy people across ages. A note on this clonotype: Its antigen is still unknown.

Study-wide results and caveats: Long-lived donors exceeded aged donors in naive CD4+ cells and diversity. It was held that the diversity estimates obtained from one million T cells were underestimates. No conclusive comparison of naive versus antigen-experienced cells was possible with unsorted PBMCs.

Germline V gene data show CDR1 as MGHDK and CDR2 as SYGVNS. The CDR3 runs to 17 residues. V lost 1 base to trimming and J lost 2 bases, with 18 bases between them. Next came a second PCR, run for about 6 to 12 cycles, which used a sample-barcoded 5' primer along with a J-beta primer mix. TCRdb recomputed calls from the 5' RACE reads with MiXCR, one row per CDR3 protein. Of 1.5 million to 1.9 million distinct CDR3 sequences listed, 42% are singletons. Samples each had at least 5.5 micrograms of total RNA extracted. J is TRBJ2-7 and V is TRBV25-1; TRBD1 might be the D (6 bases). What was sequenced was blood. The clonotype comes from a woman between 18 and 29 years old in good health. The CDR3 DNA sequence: TGTGCCAGCAGTGAATCGATGGAAGGGACACAGCCCTACGAGCAGTACTTC. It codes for CASSESMEGTQPYEQYF.